This T cell receptor beta chain stems from a study of shared clonotypes between healthy human individuals. Deep-level settings were used for running the assay. Clones were sequenced by immunoSEQ multiplex PCR, and TCRdb holds only the in-frame ones, with some missing. The sample has about 2.4 million clones, 80% to 95% seen once. All of the donors resided in Nashville, Tennessee, and each was a Caucasian adult. CDR3 length: 15 residues. J lost 6 bases, V lost 1 base, and 4 bases had no gene match. Germline V CDR1 and CDR2: WSHSY, SAAADI. Sequences were obtained from naive CD4+ T cells from PBMCs. Specified subset: CD45RA+ positively selected. The clonotype was recovered from a man aged 18-30 years in good health. Some clones in this sample may be carry-over from other donors' samples. This chain connects TRBV10-2 to TRBJ2-1, with TRBD2 matching 9 bases. The CDR3 is CASSELGLASNEQFF. CDR3 DNA: TGCGCCAGCAGTGAGTTGGGACTAGCAAGCAATGAGCAGTTCTTC.